Each of the 26 T cell receptor beta chains below was sequenced from the same sample in a study of graft-versus-host responses after intestinal transplantation. Only in-frame clones appear in the TCRdb table, and some are missing; sequencing was by immunoSEQ multiplex PCR. The sample lists about 46,000 clones, over 85% occurring once. The input for sequencing was PBMCs, taken roughly 860 days after a first intestinal transplant, on the day of a second. These receptors came from a human patient who received an intestinal transplant, so some T cells may come from the graft donor.

The J gene is TRBJ1-1, the V gene TRBV14; the D gene is possibly TRBD1 (6 bases). Trimming stripped 2 bases from V and 1 base from J, with 14 bases between. CDR3 size: 16 residues. Germline V lookup: CDR1 SGHDN, CDR2 FVKESK. The DNA of the CDR3 is TGTGCCAGCAGCCAATTAAGGGGGGTCACGAACACTGAAGCTTTCTTT. Its translation is CASSQLRGVTNTEAFF.

This clone was counted only a few times. CDR3 bases: TGTGCCAGCAGCTTAACCGACAGATATCAGCCCCAGCATTTT. Its translation is CASSLTDRYQPQHF. V and J are TRBV11-2 and TRBJ1-5; TRBD1 might be the D (5 bases). With 2 bases removed from V and 5 bases from J, the gap between germline ends came to 10 bases. The CDR3 covers 14 residues. CDR1 is SGHAT and CDR2 is FQNNGV in the germline V gene.

The chain uses TRBV5-1 and TRBJ2-1; D is uncertain. This CDR3 contains 16 residues. Per the germline V gene, CDR1 is SGHRS and CDR2 is YFSETQ. V lost 0 bases, J lost 2 bases, and 12 bases lay in between. CDR3 in DNA: TGCGCCAGCAGCTTGGCCGGGCCAACTGCCTACAATGAGCAGTTCTTC. It translates to CASSLAGPTAYNEQFF. Full variable domain (remainder filled in from reference TRBV5-1 and TRBJ2-1): KAGVTQTPRYLIKTRGQQVTLSCSPISGHRSVSWYQQTPGQGLQFLFEYFSETQRNKGNFPGRFSGRQFSNSRSEMNVSTLELGDSALYLCASSLAGPTAYNEQFFGPGTRLTVL.

The chain couples TRBV9 to TRBJ2-1, with 14 bases that match TRBD2. V lost 4 bases, J lost 8 bases, and 14 bases stayed unmatched. The germline V gene encodes CDR1 SGDLS and CDR2 YYNGEE. CDR3 size: 18 residues. CDR3 in amino acids: CASSYNTGLAGVVHEQFF. The CDR3 DNA sequence: TGTGCCAGCAGCTATAACACGGGACTAGCGGGAGTGGTGCATGAGCAGTTCTTC. The complete variable domain, with remaining parts taken from reference TRBV9 and TRBJ2-1, reads DSGVTQTPKHLITATGQRVTLRCSPRSGDLSVYWYQQSLDQGLQFLIQYYNGEERAKGNILERFSAQQFPDLHSELNLSSLELGDSALYFCASSYNTGLAGVVHEQFFGPGTRLTVL.

The chain uses TRBV27 and TRBJ1-2; D unclear. Germline V gene sequence: CDR1 MNHEY, CDR2 SMNVEV (reference sequence). CDR3 length: 14 residues. The germline V and J ends were trimmed by 5 bases and 8 bases, with 18 bases remaining between them. In nucleotides, the CDR3 is TGTGCCAGCAGTCACACCGACGGGAGGCGAGGCTACACCTTC. The encoded protein is CASSHTDGRRGYTF.

On this clone: One end of the junction does not line up with germline, which may come from a read error. The chain combines TRBV15 with TRBJ2-2; 7 bases are shared with TRBD1. The CDR3 has 13 residues. Germline CDR1 and CDR2: LNHNV and YYDKDF (reference sequence). The CDR3 loop is CATSRDEAGGLFF. CDR3 nucleotides: TGTGCCACCAGCAGAGATGAGGCAGGGGGGCTGTTTTTT. The variable domain in full, completed from reference TRBV15 and TRBJ2-2, reads DAMVIQNPRYQVTQFGKPVTLSCSQTLNHNVMYWYQQKSSQAPKLLFHYYDKDFNNEADTPDNFQSRRPNTSFCFLDIRSPGLGDTAMYLCATSRDEAGGLFFGEGSRLTVL.

The CDR3 sequence: CAWSVLAYEQYF. CDR3 bases: TGTGCCTGGAGTGTCCTAGCGTACGAGCAGTACTTC. The chain employs TRBV30 and TRBJ2-7, with D maybe TRBD2 (6 bases). V was trimmed by 0 bases and J by 4 bases, leaving 7 bases between them. CDR1 is GTSNPN, CDR2 SVGIG, per germline (reference sequence). There are 12 residues in the CDR3.

DNA for the CDR3: TGTGCCAGCAGTTCCCTTACAGGGGGCCAACGCGAGCAGTACTTC. Amino acid sequence: CASSSLTGGQREQYF. The chain has TRBV6-5 and TRBJ2-7; TRBD1 aligns across 9 bases. Germline V gene data show CDR1 as MNHEY and CDR2 as SVGAGI. V lost 4 bases to trimming and J lost 6 bases; unmatched junction nucleotides: 10. The length of the CDR3 is 15 residues.

This sequence joins TRBV6-1 and TRBJ1-1; D unresolved. Trimming removed 2 bases from V and 0 bases from J, with 7 bases in between. The CDR3 totals 14 residues. The V gene's germline CDR1 is MNHNS and CDR2 SASEGT. CDR3 nucleotides: TGTGCCAGCAGTGAATGGGTTATGAACACTGAAGCTTTCTTT. Its translation: CASSEWVMNTEAFF.

The chain employs TRBV29-1 and TRBJ2-5, with D possibly being TRBD1 (6 bases). Trimming pared 7 bases from V and 5 bases from J, leaving 17 bases between. The CDR3 is 13 residues long. From germline, CDR1 is SQVTM and CDR2 ANQGSEA. The CDR3 protein is CSAATGIGETQYF. As DNA, the CDR3 is TGCAGCGCGGCTACAGGGATAGGGGAGACCCAGTACTTC. Together with reference TRBV29-1 and TRBJ2-5, the CDR3 gives the full variable domain: SAVISQKPSRDICQRGTSLTIQCQVDSQVTMMFWYRQQPGQSLTLIATANQGSEATYESGFVIDKFPISRPNLTFSTLTVSNMSPEDSSIYLCSAATGIGETQYFGPGTRLLVL.

The rearrangement joins TRBV5-1 to TRBJ2-7, with D unclear. The CDR3 sequence is 14 residues long. The V and J ends lost 0 bases and 1 base respectively, with 8 bases between them. The V gene's germline CDR1 is SGHRS and CDR2 YFSETQ. The CDR3 loop is CASSLVGRSYEQYF. For the CDR3, the DNA is TGCGCCAGCAGCTTGGTGGGCAGGTCCTACGAGCAGTACTTC.

The V call is TRBV4-2, the J call TRBJ1-5; TRBD1 aligns across 9 bases. V gave up 2 bases and J gave up 4 bases; unmatched junction bases: 3. CDR3 length: 15 amino acids. CDR1 and CDR2 from the germline V gene are LGHNA and YNFKEQ. CDR3 sequence: CASSQRQGDNQPQHF. DNA for the CDR3: TGTGCCAGCAGCCAACGACAGGGGGATAATCAGCCCCAGCATTTT.

The rearrangement links TRBV7-9 to TRBJ2-5, with D possibly being TRBD1 (5 bases). V lost 7 bases to trimming and J lost 1 base, with 19 bases between them. Germline assignment: CDR1 SEHNR and CDR2 FQNEAQ (reference sequence). This CDR3 is 16 amino acids long. CDR3 region: CASTPEMGLFQETQYF. CDR3 bases: TGTGCCAGCACCCCGGAGATGGGGCTTTTCCAAGAGACCCAGTACTTC.

V is TRBV5-4 and J is TRBJ2-1; 9 nucleotides line up with TRBD2. Germline lookup yields CDR1 SGHNT and CDR2 YYREEE (reference sequence). The CDR3 loop spans 14 amino acids. Germline trimming cut 9 bases from V and 9 bases from J; bases unmatched to any gene: 13. CDR3 residues: CATRSPGLASEQFF. CDR3 coding DNA: TGTGCCACCCGGAGCCCGGGACTAGCCAGTGAGCAGTTCTTC.

CDR3 in amino acids: CASSYSRSGGTYEQYF. For the CDR3, the DNA is TGTGCCAGCAGTTACTCGAGGAGCGGAGGAACCTACGAGCAGTACTTC. The chain is built from TRBV6-6 and TRBJ2-7, with D perhaps matching TRBD2 (5 bases). Germline-derived CDR1 and CDR2 are MNHNY and SVGAGI (reference sequence). The length of the CDR3 is 16 residues. V lost 0 bases to trimming and J lost 2 bases, with 14 bases between them.

The rearrangement joins TRBV9 to TRBJ2-1; 10 bases match TRBD2. This CDR3 is 16 amino acids long. The V segment lost 3 bases and the J segment 1 base; nucleotides outside the gene matches: 4. The germline gives CDR1 SGDLS, CDR2 YYNGEE. The DNA for the CDR3 is TGTGCCAGCAGCGGGCGACTAGCGGGTTCCTACAATGAGCAGTTCTTC. As protein: CASSGRLAGSYNEQFF.

The J gene is TRBJ2-3, the V gene TRBV7-9; 9 bases match TRBD1. Trimming cost V 5 bases and J 2 bases; bases outside gene matches: 2. CDR1 and CDR2 from the germline V gene are SEHNR and FQNEAQ (reference sequence). CDR3 length equals 14 residues. The DNA for the CDR3 is TGTGCCAGCAGCCGGACAGGGGACACAGATACGCAGTATTTT. This encodes CASSRTGDTDTQYF.

The chain couples TRBV4-1 to TRBJ2-3; D ambiguous. V was pared by 0 bases and J by 2 bases, with 6 bases between. Germline lookup yields CDR1 MGHRA and CDR2 YSYEKL. The CDR3 contains 14 residues. CDR3 nucleotides: TGCGCCAGCAGCCAAGATACGGCCACAGATACGCAGTATTTT. This gives the protein CASSQDTATDTQYF.

Note on this clone: A read error may account for a junction end that differs from germline. The chain is built from TRBV2 and TRBJ1-5; D is possibly TRBD1 (6 bases). CDR1 and CDR2 from the germline V gene are SNHLY and FYNNEI. The CDR3 has 14 amino acids. In DNA, the CDR3 is TGTGCCAGCGGTGAGCAGGGGATTGCTCAGCCCCAGCATTTT. It encodes CASGEQGIAQPQHF.

The gene calls are TRBV6-5 and TRBJ2-3; D unclear. Germline values: CDR1 MNHEY, CDR2 SVGAGI. The CDR3 extends over 14 amino acids. Between the trimmed V and J ends, which lost 4 bases and 1 base, there was a span of 9 bases. The CDR3 sequence: CASSFEFRTDTQYF. The CDR3 nucleotides read TGTGCCAGCAGTTTTGAGTTTCGCACAGATACGCAGTATTTT.

This chain connects TRBV6-1 to TRBJ1-5; 7 bases are a match to TRBD1. The CDR3 contains 15 residues. Germline V gene data show CDR1 as MNHNS and CDR2 as SASEGT. The trim removed 8 bases at V and 0 bases at J, leaving 7 bases unmatched. The CDR3 loop reads CASLDRRDSNQPQHF. For the CDR3, the DNA is TGTGCCAGCTTGGACAGGAGGGATAGCAATCAGCCCCAGCATTTT.

This rearrangement joins TRBV28 to TRBJ2-2; possible D gene TRBD2, 5 bases. In germline, CDR1 is MDHEN, CDR2 SYDVKM. The CDR3 runs to 12 residues. The ends were cut back, 10 bases at V and 3 bases at J, with 9 bases in the middle. This chain's CDR3 is CATTRDTGELFF. As DNA, the CDR3 is TGTGCCACTACTAGGGACACCGGGGAGCTGTTTTTT.

The chain employs TRBV5-6 and TRBJ1-1; 9 bases agree with TRBD1. With 5 bases clipped from V and 2 bases from J, the junction kept 7 bases outside the gene matches. Germline assignment: CDR1 SGHDT and CDR2 YYEEEE. CDR3 size: 15 residues. CDR3 residues: CASSRLQGANTEAFF. For the CDR3, the DNA is TGTGCCAGCAGTCGTCTACAGGGGGCTAACACTGAAGCTTTCTTT.

J is TRBJ1-1 and V is TRBV19, with 7 bases fitting TRBD1. The ends lost 2 bases at V and 1 base at J; junction bases unmatched: 10. The CDR3 covers 17 residues. Germline CDR1 is LNHDA and CDR2 is SQIVND (reference sequence). The CDR3 region has the DNA TGTGCCAGTAGTATATGGGTCCTAGACAGGGAGAACACTGAAGCTTTCTTT. Translation gives CASSIWVLDRENTEAFF.

J is TRBJ2-1 and V is TRBV6-5; weak D call: TRBD2 (6 bases). V lost 1 base to trimming and J lost 1 base, with 11 bases between them. The CDR3 consists of 16 residues. CDR1 MNHEY and CDR2 SVGAGI come from the germline V gene. The CDR3 bases are TGTGCCAGCAGTTACTGGTCCGGGAGATCCTACAATGAGCAGTTCTTC. As protein: CASSYWSGRSYNEQFF.

The chain couples TRBV29-1 to TRBJ2-3; the D gene could be TRBD1 or TRBD2 (6 bases each). CDR1 is SQVTM, CDR2 ANQGSEA, per germline. CDR3 length: 11 amino acids. Between the trimmed V and J ends, which lost 8 bases and 4 bases, there was a span of 10 bases. Here the CDR3 reads CSSEGADTQYF. CDR3 DNA: TGCAGCTCGGAGGGGGCAGATACGCAGTATTTT.